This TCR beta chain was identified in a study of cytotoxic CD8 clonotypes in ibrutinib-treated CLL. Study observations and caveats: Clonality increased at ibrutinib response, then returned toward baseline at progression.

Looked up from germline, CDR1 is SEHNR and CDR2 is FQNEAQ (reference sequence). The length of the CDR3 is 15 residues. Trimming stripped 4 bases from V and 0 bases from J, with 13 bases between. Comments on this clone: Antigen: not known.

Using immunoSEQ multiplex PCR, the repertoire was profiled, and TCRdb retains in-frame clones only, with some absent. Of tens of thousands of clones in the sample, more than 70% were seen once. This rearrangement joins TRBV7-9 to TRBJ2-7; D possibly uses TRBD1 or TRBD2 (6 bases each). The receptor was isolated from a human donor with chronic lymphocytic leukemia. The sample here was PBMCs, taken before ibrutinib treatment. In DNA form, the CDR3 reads TGTGCCAGCAGCTATCCGGGGGCTCGCTCCTACGAGCAGTACTTC. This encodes CASSYPGARSYEQYF.